This TCR beta chain was identified in a study of blood T cell repertoires in COVID-19. TCRdb's table, derived via immunoSEQ multiplex PCR, lists solely in-frame clones and lacks some. The sample includes approximately 290,000 clones, approximately 92% of them seen just once. Participants spanned ages about 18 to 95 years and resided in 20 to 30 US areas. The CDR3 sequence is 13 residues long. The germline CDR1 and CDR2 sequences are LNHDA and SQIVND (reference sequence). Deletions cut 4 bases from V and 7 bases from J, with 14 bases between. This sequence originates from a young woman who had recovered from COVID-19. The specimen was PBMCs or T cells enriched from blood (not recorded which). The chain joins TRBV19 to TRBJ2-7; TRBD2 is a possible D gene (5 bases). CDR3 DNA sequence: TGTGCCAGTAGTAAAGCCCCCTCGGGGGAGCAGTACTTC. Protein: CASSKAPSGEQYF. Combining the CDR3 with reference TRBV19 and TRBJ2-7 gives the whole variable domain DGGITQSPKYLFRKEGQNVTLSCEQNLNHDAMYWYRQDPGQGLRLIYYSQIVNDFQKGDIAEGYSVSREKKESFPLTVTSAQKNPTAFYLCASSKAPSGEQYFGPGTRLTVT.